This T cell receptor (beta chain) was sequenced in a study of cytomegalovirus exposure and HLA in healthy donors. The study's findings and limits: In an earlier analysis, most TCR beta V segments were productive about 87% or about 30% of the time. It was shown in a later analysis that HLA-associated TCR beta chains were more clonally expanded than other, equally common chains.

PCR employed 60 Vbeta and 13 Jbeta primers. Assay: immunoSEQ multiplex PCR; the TCRdb copy retains only in-frame clones and omits some. This sample's clone table lists about 100,000 clones. Germline V CDR1 and CDR2: KGHSH, LQKENI. There are 15 residues in the CDR3. V lost 1 base to trimming and J lost 8 bases, with 14 bases between them. In regard to this clone: What it binds is unknown.

This sequence was found in a man in his fifties or sixties in good health and CMV-seronegative. Input material: PBMCs. V and J are TRBV18 and TRBJ1-4; D is uncertain. CDR3 nucleotides: TGTGCCAGCTCACCACTTTCCGGGAAAGGGGAAAAACTGTTTTTT. As protein: CASSPLSGKGEKLFF.